This TCR beta chain was retrieved from a study of CD8+CD57+ T cells in acquired aplastic anemia. Genomic DNA served as template for TCR beta VDJ and CDR3 profiling. A single record per CDR3 protein comes from TCRdb applying MiXCR to the reads. The table includes some 290,000 distinct CDR3 sequences, about 56% detected once. V shed 2 bases, J shed 4 bases, and the junction held 11 bases outside the gene matches. This CDR3 spans 15 amino acids. Germline CDR1 is DFQATT and CDR2 is SNEGSKA (reference sequence). Regarding the study as a whole: Both patients and controls carried the same twenty-nine CD8+ CDR3 sequences. Simpson's diversity of CD8+ cells was not significantly different in patients compared with controls.

This clonotype was seen once. Its antigen remains unknown. Sequencing was done on a sample of sorted CD4+, CD8+, or CD8+CD57+ T cells (not recorded which) from PBMCs. The chain is built from TRBV20-1 and TRBJ2-7; 7 bases align to TRBD1. This sequence originates from a human donor with severe aplastic anemia or a healthy control (not recorded which). Here the CDR3 reads CSARSLRTGGYEQYF. CDR3 nucleotide sequence: TGCAGTGCTAGAAGCCTTAGGACAGGAGGATACGAGCAGTACTTC.